Listed here are 28 T cell receptor beta chains from one sample, sequenced in a study of molecular identifiers for immune sequencing clone quantification. TCRdb redid the calling of the PCR reads with MiXCR, one entry per CDR3 protein. The sample includes around 100,000 distinct CDR3 sequences, around 30% of them seen just once. The source material was naive CD8+ T cells from blood, with Jurkat cell RNA spiked in. Described subset: FACS-sorted CD8+CD4-CCR7+CD45RA+ naive T cells. The receptors derive from a human donor in good health. Some libraries in this study had Jurkat cell RNA spiked in.

V usage is TRBV12-3 or TRBV12-4 and J usage is TRBJ2-7; D is undetermined. The CDR3 consists of 12 residues. Deletions cut 2 bases from V and 3 bases from J, with 5 bases between. The CDR3 protein is CASSLRFYEQYF. CDR3 bases: TGTGCCAGCAGTTTAAGATTCTACGAGCAGTACTTC.

As DNA, the CDR3 is TGTGCCAGCAGTTACACCGACAGGGGTCGGGATCAGCCCCAGCATTTT. Translating it yields CASSYTDRGRDQPQHF. The rearrangement joins TRBV6-2 or TRBV6-3 to TRBJ1-5; 8 bases line up with TRBD1. Germline-derived CDR1 and CDR2 are MNHEY and SVGEGT. V was clipped by 2 bases and J by 5 bases; unmatched bases: 8. There are 16 residues in the CDR3.

V gene TRBV2 combines with J gene TRBJ2-3; D may be TRBD2 (6 bases). The length of the CDR3 is 17 residues. CDR1 SNHLY and CDR2 FYNNEI come from the germline V gene. The V gene lost 0 bases and the J gene lost 1 base, with 14 bases spanning the gap. In nucleotides, the CDR3 is TGTGCCAGCAGTGAAGCGGTTAGCGGATCTCGCACAGATACGCAGTATTTT. This encodes CASSEAVSGSRTDTQYF. The entire variable domain, with the rest obtained from reference TRBV2 and TRBJ2-3, is as follows: EPEVTQTPSHQVTQMGQEVILRCVPISNHLYFYWYRQILGQKVEFLVSFYNNEISEKSEIFDDQFSVERPDGSNFTLKIRSTKLEDSAMYFCASSEAVSGSRTDTQYFGPGTRLTVL.

In regard to this clonotype: An end of the junction differs from the germline gene, which may be a read error. V and J are TRBV5-3 and TRBJ1-1; D remains ambiguous. TRBV5-3 is placed among ORFs of uncertain function. CDR3 length equals 15 residues. CDR3 sequence reads: CASSFPLDLNTEAFF. The CDR3 bases are TGTGCCAGCAGCTTTCCGTTGGACCTGAACACTGAAGCTTTCTTT.

The chain employs TRBV11-2 and TRBJ2-1; 9 bases line up with TRBD2. In germline, CDR1 is SGHAT, CDR2 FQNNGV. The CDR3 sequence is 18 residues long. Unmatched junction bases numbered 12, after V lost 1 base and J lost 5 bases. The CDR3 bases are TGTGCCAGCAGCTTAGGAGGAATTCAGGGGACTAGCCACAATGAGCAGTTCTTC. As protein: CASSLGGIQGTSHNEQFF.

V usage is TRBV20-1 and J usage is TRBJ1-1; no definite D call. The length of the CDR3 is 11 residues. Trimming cost V 1 base and J 5 bases, with 5 bases left between them. Germline CDR1 reads DFQATT; CDR2 reads SNEGSKA (reference sequence). The CDR3 loop is CSARAGTEAFF. The CDR3 nucleotides are TGCAGTGCTAGAGCGGGAACTGAAGCTTTCTTT.

The sample holds many counts of this clonotype. The CDR3 sequence is CASSLGAGAYEQYF. For the CDR3, the DNA is TGTGCCAGCAGTTTAGGCGCGGGAGCCTACGAGCAGTACTTC. The chain carries TRBV27 and TRBJ2-7; 7 bases line up with TRBD2. This CDR3 has 14 amino acids. CDR1 and CDR2 (germline): MNHEY, SMNVEV (reference sequence). V shed 2 bases and J 2 bases; nucleotides not matched to a gene: 3.

There are many counts of this clonotype. The rearrangement uses TRBV28 and TRBJ2-3; TRBD2 matches at 9 bases. Trimming at V came to 3 bases and at J to 2 bases, leaving 9 bases not matched to a gene. CDR3 size: 17 residues. CDR1 is MDHEN and CDR2 is SYDVKM in the germline V gene. In DNA form, the CDR3 reads TGTGCCAGCAGTTTCGGGGGCCTAGCGGGGTTCACAGATACGCAGTATTTT. It encodes CASSFGGLAGFTDTQYF.

This clonotype was detected many times. The chain combines TRBV7-2 with TRBJ1-5; perhaps TRBD1 as D (6 bases). Germline V gene data show CDR1 as SGHTA and CDR2 as FQGNSA. There are 17 residues in the CDR3. V lost 2 bases and J lost 5, with 19 bases in between. This chain's CDR3 is CASSLIFSPQGDQPQHF. The CDR3 DNA reads TGTGCCAGCAGCTTAATCTTTTCGCCACAGGGCGATCAGCCCCAGCATTTT.

The chain combines TRBV28 with TRBJ2-7, with D perhaps matching TRBD1 (6 bases). There are 12 residues in the CDR3. Germline CDR1 MDHEN, CDR2 SYDVKM. The germline V and J ends were trimmed by 8 bases and 3 bases, with 11 bases remaining between them. For the CDR3, the DNA is TGTGCCAGCGGGGACATTAGCTACGAGCAGTACTTC. Translating it yields CASGDISYEQYF.

For this clonotype: This CDR3 is missing its conserved last phenylalanine or tryptophan, likely due to a read error. The V call is TRBV2, the J call TRBJ1-1; unclear D gene. Trimming took off 0 bases at V and 1 base at J, with 9 bases between the two ends. CDR1 is SNHLY, CDR2 FYNNEI, per germline. This CDR3 comprises 15 residues. The CDR3 spells CASSEAAAGNTEAFY. For the CDR3, the DNA is TGTGCCAGCAGTGAAGCTGCTGCAGGGAACACTGAAGCTTTCTAT.

The chain is built from TRBV9 and TRBJ2-1, with TRBD2 identical over 7 bases. CDR3 length: 15 residues. Losses at the gene ends were 2 bases for V and 0 bases for J; bases not matched to a gene: 2. Germline CDR1 reads SGDLS; CDR2 reads YYNGEE. The CDR3 region has the DNA TGTGCCAGCAGCGTTAGCGGGTCCTCCTACAATGAGCAGTTCTTC. The encoded protein is CASSVSGSSYNEQFF.

The chain couples TRBV28 to TRBJ2-5, with 9 bases fitting TRBD1. Germline assignment: CDR1 MDHEN and CDR2 SYDVKM. The V segment lost 0 bases and the J segment 1 base; nucleotides outside the gene matches: 3. CDR3 length: 16 amino acids. The CDR3 bases are TGTGCCAGCAGTTTATGGACAGGGGGAATCCAAGAGACCCAGTACTTC. Translated, it gives CASSLWTGGIQETQYF.

The V gene is TRBV2, the J gene TRBJ2-3; TRBD2 matches at 8 bases. The V and J ends lost 6 bases and 2 bases, in that order; junction bases with no gene match: 10. Germline CDR1 SNHLY, CDR2 FYNNEI. The length of the CDR3 is 16 residues. In nucleotides, the CDR3 is TGTGCCAGCAGGAAAACGGGACTAGGCTACACAGATACGCAGTATTTT. As protein: CASRKTGLGYTDTQYF.

With regard to this clonotype: A much larger clone lies a single base off, so this may be a read error. CDR3: CASNTLSDQPQHF. The DNA for the CDR3 is TGTGCCAGCAACACCCTATCCGATCAGCCCCAGCATTTT. V gene TRBV9 combines with J gene TRBJ1-5; D call uncertain. Germline loops: CDR1 SGDLS, CDR2 YYNGEE. The CDR3 is 13 residues long. The ends were cut back, 6 bases at V and 5 bases at J, with 12 bases in the middle. Complete variable domain (other parts from reference TRBV9 and TRBJ1-5): DSGVTQTPKHLITATGQRVTLRCSPRSGDLSVYWYQQSLDQGLQFLIQYYNGEERAKGNILERFSAQQFPDLHSELNLSSLELGDSALYFCASNTLSDQPQHFGDGTRLSIL.

This clonotype was counted between two and nine times. V usage is TRBV4-3 and J usage is TRBJ2-3, with a weak D call TRBD1 (6 bases). V dropped 4 bases and J dropped 5 bases, with 10 bases sitting between them. This CDR3 has 13 amino acids. The germline V gene encodes CDR1 LGHNA and CDR2 YSLEER. The CDR3 region is CASSRQGGDTQYF. The CDR3 coding sequence is TGCGCCAGCAGCCGCCAAGGGGGAGATACGCAGTATTTT.

The chain employs TRBV4-2 and TRBJ2-7; weak D call: TRBD1 (5 bases). Germline V gene data show CDR1 as LGHNA and CDR2 as YNFKEQ. Trimming removed 1 base at V and 9 bases at J, with 13 bases between. CDR3 length: 13 residues. CDR3 sequence: CASSQGQGTWQYF. The CDR3 DNA reads TGTGCCAGCAGCCAAGGCCAGGGAACTTGGCAGTACTTC.

As regards this clonotype: Possible read error: a much larger clone is one base away. V usage is TRBV6-5 and J usage is TRBJ2-7, with TRBD2 as a possible D gene (5 bases). Between the trimmed V and J ends, which lost 2 bases and 5 bases, there was a span of 7 bases. CDR1 is MNHEY and CDR2 is SVGAGI in the germline V gene. The CDR3 extends over 12 amino acids. CDR3 protein: CASSYVEDEQYF. CDR3 DNA: TGTGCCAGCAGTTACGTGGAGGACGAGCAGTACTTC.

This clonotype was recorded many times. The CDR3, as DNA: TGCGCCAGCAGCCAAGGGCCGGACAGGGGGCCCTCAGAGACCCAGTACTTC. Its translation: CASSQGPDRGPSETQYF. The chain combines TRBV4-1 with TRBJ2-5; 11 bases are a match to TRBD1. Germline V gives CDR1 MGHRA, CDR2 YSYEKL. The CDR3 is 17 amino acids. V was pared by 1 base and J by 4 bases, with 8 bases of the junction left unmatched.

Remarks on this clonotype: Since the CDR3 does not end with the conserved phenylalanine or tryptophan, this likely comes from a read error. As DNA, the CDR3 is TGTGCCAGCAGCTTATCGACAGGGGATGAGCAGTACATC. It translates to CASSLSTGDEQYI. The chain combines TRBV7-9 with TRBJ2-7, with 8 bases matching TRBD1. The CDR3 consists of 13 residues. V gave up 2 bases and J gave up 7 bases; unmatched junction bases: 4. In germline, CDR1 is SEHNR, CDR2 FQNEAQ (reference sequence).

Turning to this clonotype: This may come from a read error, since a much larger clone is one base off. The chain combines TRBV28 with TRBJ2-3, with 9 nucleotides matching TRBD1. Germline CDR1 is MDHEN and CDR2 is SYDVKM. This CDR3 region has 15 residues. The CDR3 sequence: CPSSPQQGAADTQYF. Written as DNA, the CDR3 is TGTCCCAGCAGTCCGCAACAGGGGGCGGCAGATACGCAGTATTTT. Filled out from reference TRBV28 and TRBJ2-3, the complete variable domain reads DVKVTQSSRYLVKRTGEKVFLECVQDMDHENMFWYRQDPGLGLRLIYFSYDVKMKEKGDIPEGYSVSREKKERFSLILESASTNQTSMYLCPSSPQQGAADTQYFGPGTRLTVL.

A note on this clonotype: The conserved closing phenylalanine or tryptophan is absent in this CDR3, likely reflecting a read error. This chain links TRBV4-3 with TRBJ2-1, with unresolved D. Trimming stripped 1 base from V and 8 bases from J, with 9 bases between. The CDR3 extends over 13 amino acids. Germline loops: CDR1 LGHNA, CDR2 YSLEER. The CDR3 DNA reads TGCGCCAGCAGCCAAGTCATAGCAGATGAGCAGTTCATC. Amino acid sequence: CASSQVIADEQFI.

V gene TRBV9 combines with J gene TRBJ2-3, with D perhaps matching TRBD2 (6 bases). Germline V CDR1 and CDR2: SGDLS, YYNGEE. V lost 2 bases, J lost 6 bases, and 19 bases lay in between. The CDR3 totals 16 residues. The DNA of the CDR3 is TGTGCCAGCAGCGTCCACAGACTAGAGGGGCACGATACGCAGTATTTT. It specifies CASSVHRLEGHDTQYF.

With respect to this clonotype: This may stem from a read error, because a much larger clone lies one nucleotide away. The V call is TRBV5-5, the J call TRBJ1-2; 7 positions agree with TRBD1. Per the germline V gene, CDR1 is SGHKS and CDR2 is YYEKEE (reference sequence). V trimming: 2 bases; J trimming: 0 bases; junction bases outside the gene matches: 4. The CDR3 extends over 15 amino acids. The CDR3 DNA reads as TGTGCCAGCAGCTTCCCCGGGACAGCTAACTATGGCTACACCTTC. Translating it yields CASSFPGTANYGYTF.

Regarding this clonotype: Just one base apart from a much larger clone, this may be a read error. The chain recombines TRBV5-3 with TRBJ2-5; TRBD1 aligns across 7 bases. TRBV5-3 is sorted into the ORF group, with uncertain function. The CDR3 has 15 residues. V was pared by 8 bases and J by 5 bases, with 15 bases of the junction left unmatched. CDR3 protein: CASSDGQEAHETQYF. The CDR3 region has the DNA TGTGCCAGCAGCGACGGACAGGAGGCCCATGAGACCCAGTACTTC.

This clonotype was counted at least ten times. The gene calls are TRBV7-9 and TRBJ2-7; the match to TRBD1 covers 8 bases. V was pared by 5 bases and J by 3 bases, with 12 bases of the junction left unmatched. The germline CDR1 and CDR2 sequences are SEHNR and FQNEAQ (reference sequence). CDR3 length: 16 amino acids. CDR3 DNA sequence: TGTGCCAGCAGCCCTCTACAGGGGGGCCGGCTCTACGAGCAGTACTTC. It translates to CASSPLQGGRLYEQYF.

This clonotype came up many times. V is TRBV7-8 and J is TRBJ2-1; D is unresolved. The CDR3 has 12 residues. Trimming shortened V by 2 bases and J by 6 bases, and 5 bases separated the two germline ends. In germline, CDR1 is SGHVS, CDR2 FQNEAQ. The CDR3 DNA is TGTGCCAGCAGCTTATGGCCCAATGAGCAGTTCTTC. Amino acid sequence: CASSLWPNEQFF.

This clonotype was counted only a few times. This chain joins TRBV19 and TRBJ2-7, with D perhaps assigned TRBD1 or TRBD2 (5 bases each). V was trimmed by 3 bases and J by 5 bases, leaving 14 bases between them. The CDR3 runs to 14 residues. Germline V gene sequence: CDR1 LNHDA, CDR2 SQIVND (reference sequence). The CDR3 reads CASSMGTPTHEQYF. CDR3 in DNA: TGTGCCAGTAGTATGGGGACCCCAACACACGAGCAGTACTTC.